This TCR beta chain was captured by sequencing in a study of identical twins. This clonotype was observed a handful of times. The length of the CDR3 is 17 residues. Trimming took 6 bases from V and 6 from J; bases not matched to a gene: 10. Germline V lookup: CDR1 KGHDR, CDR2 SFDVKD. cDNA molecules carried unique molecular identifiers, and template switching added a universal primer site. TCRdb used MiXCR to reprocess the 5' RACE reads, holding one entry per CDR3 protein. The repertoire holds hundreds of thousands of distinct CDR3 sequences, with 20% to 25% as singletons. A further study also used this sample, focusing on T cells expressing NK-cell markers. That paper states: In sorted CD3+CD56+NKG2C+, CD3+CD56+NKG2C- and CD3+CD56-NKG2C+ T cells, TCR beta repertoires were obtained. Uncertainty persisted over the HCMV specificity of expanded NKG2C+ T cell clones.

The sample was CD4+ T cells sorted from blood. The chain combines TRBV24-1 with TRBJ2-2; TRBD2 matches at 12 bases. The TCR comes from a woman in her late teens or twenties in good health. The CDR3 sequence is CATSPTALAGGAGELFF. CDR3 nucleotide sequence: TGTGCCACCAGTCCGACTGCCCTAGCGGGAGGGGCCGGGGAGCTGTTTTTT.